This TCR beta chain derives from a study of cytomegalovirus exposure and HLA in healthy donors. The germline CDR1 and CDR2 sequences are MDHEN and SYDVKM. With 5 bases clipped from V and 7 bases from J, the junction kept 4 bases outside the gene matches. The CDR3 covers 12 residues. General study findings and limits: HLA restriction was apparent for most CMV-associated TCR beta chains in a later analysis. The authors later found TCR association rates varying by HLA locus, with DRB1 most and HLA-C fewest.

Both 60 Vbeta primers and 13 Jbeta primers went into the PCR. Sequencing used immunoSEQ multiplex PCR; TCRdb keeps in-frame clones, though not all of them. The profile shows about 190,000 clones, 70% to 80% of them singletons. A word on this clone: Its specificity is not known. Other nucleotide sequences in the sample specify the same CDR3.

The chain uses TRBV28 and TRBJ1-2; 7 nucleotides line up with TRBD1. The source of this sequence is a woman aged 25 to 39 in good health and CMV-seropositive. What was sequenced was PBMCs. The CDR3 here is CASSPQGGGYTF. DNA of the CDR3: TGTGCCAGCAGTCCGCAGGGGGGTGGCTACACCTTC.